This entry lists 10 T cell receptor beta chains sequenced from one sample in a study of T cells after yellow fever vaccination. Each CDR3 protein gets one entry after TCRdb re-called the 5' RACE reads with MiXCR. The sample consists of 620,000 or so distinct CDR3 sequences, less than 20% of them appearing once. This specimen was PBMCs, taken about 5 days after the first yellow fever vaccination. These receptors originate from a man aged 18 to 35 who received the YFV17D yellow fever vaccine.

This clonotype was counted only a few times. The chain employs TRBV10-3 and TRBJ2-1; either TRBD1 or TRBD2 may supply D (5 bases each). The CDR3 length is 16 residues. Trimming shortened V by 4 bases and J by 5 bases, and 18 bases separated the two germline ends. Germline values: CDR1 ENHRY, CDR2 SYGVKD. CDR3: CAISGDEAVHHNEQFF. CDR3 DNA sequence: TGTGCCATCAGTGGGGACGAGGCAGTCCATCACAATGAGCAGTTCTTC.

The CDR3 region is CAISLASPNEQYF. The CDR3 nucleotides read TGTGCCATCAGTTTGGCTAGCCCCAACGAGCAGTACTTC. The chain couples TRBV10-3 to TRBJ2-7; possible D gene TRBD2, 5 bases. The germline V gene has CDR1 ENHRY and CDR2 SYGVKD. V was shortened by 5 bases and J by 5 bases, with 13 bases between the two germline ends. This CDR3 has 13 residues.

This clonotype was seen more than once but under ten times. The CDR3 coding sequence is TGTGCCAGCAGCGCATTAGACAGGGGGGCTGAGCAGTTCTTC. This translates into CASSALDRGAEQFF. V is TRBV9 and J is TRBJ2-1; TRBD1 matches at 9 bases. V was clipped by 3 bases and J by 9 bases; unmatched bases: 7. Germline CDR1 is SGDLS and CDR2 is YYNGEE. The CDR3 covers 14 residues.

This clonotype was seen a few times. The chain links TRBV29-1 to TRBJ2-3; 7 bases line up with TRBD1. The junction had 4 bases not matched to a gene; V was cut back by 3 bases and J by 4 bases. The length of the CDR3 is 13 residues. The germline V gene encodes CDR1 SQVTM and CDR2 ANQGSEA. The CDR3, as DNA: TGCAGCGTTGATAACAGGGGAGCAGATACGCAGTATTTT. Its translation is CSVDNRGADTQYF.

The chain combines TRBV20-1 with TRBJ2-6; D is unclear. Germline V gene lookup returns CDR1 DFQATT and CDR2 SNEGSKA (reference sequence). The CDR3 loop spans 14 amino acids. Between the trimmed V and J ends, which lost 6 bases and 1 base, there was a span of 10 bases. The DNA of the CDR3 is TGCAGTGCCGCACCCAGGTCTGGGGCCAACGTCCTGACTTTC. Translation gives CSAAPRSGANVLTF.

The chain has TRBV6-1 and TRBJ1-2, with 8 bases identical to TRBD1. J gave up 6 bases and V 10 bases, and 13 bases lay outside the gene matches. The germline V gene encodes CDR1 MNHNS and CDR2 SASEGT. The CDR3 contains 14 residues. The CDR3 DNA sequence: TGTGCCACCGCGGGACAGGAGCATTTCAATGGCTACACCTTC. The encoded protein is CATAGQEHFNGYTF.

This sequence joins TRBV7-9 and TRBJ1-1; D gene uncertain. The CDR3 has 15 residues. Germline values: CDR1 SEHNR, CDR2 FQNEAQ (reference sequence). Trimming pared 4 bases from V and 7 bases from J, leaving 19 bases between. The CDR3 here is CASSSPGRRTFEAFF. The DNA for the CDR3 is TGTGCCAGCAGCTCCCCTGGAAGACGGACCTTTGAAGCTTTCTTT.

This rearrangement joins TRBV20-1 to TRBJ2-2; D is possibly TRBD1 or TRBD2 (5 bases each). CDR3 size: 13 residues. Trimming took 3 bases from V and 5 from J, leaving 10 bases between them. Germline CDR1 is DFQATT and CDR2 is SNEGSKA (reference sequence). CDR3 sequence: CSARTGLTGELFF. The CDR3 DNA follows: TGCAGTGCTAGGACGGGGCTGACCGGGGAGCTGTTTTTT.

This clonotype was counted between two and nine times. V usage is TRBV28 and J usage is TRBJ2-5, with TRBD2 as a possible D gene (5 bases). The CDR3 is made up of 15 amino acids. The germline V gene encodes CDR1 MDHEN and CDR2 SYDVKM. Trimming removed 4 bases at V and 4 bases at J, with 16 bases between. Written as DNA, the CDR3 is TGTGCCAGCAGTTCCAATTCGGGGTTCGGAGAGACCCAGTACTTC. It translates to CASSSNSGFGETQYF. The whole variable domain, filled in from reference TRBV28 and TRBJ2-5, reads DVKVTQSSRYLVKRTGEKVFLECVQDMDHENMFWYRQDPGLGLRLIYFSYDVKMKEKGDIPEGYSVSREKKERFSLILESASTNQTSMYLCASSSNSGFGETQYFGPGTRLLVL.

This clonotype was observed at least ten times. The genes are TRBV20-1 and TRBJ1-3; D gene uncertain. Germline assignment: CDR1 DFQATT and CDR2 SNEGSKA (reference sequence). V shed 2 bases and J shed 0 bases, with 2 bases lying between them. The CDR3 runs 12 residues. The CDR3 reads CSARNSGNTIYF. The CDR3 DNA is TGCAGTGCTAGAAACTCTGGAAACACCATATATTTT.